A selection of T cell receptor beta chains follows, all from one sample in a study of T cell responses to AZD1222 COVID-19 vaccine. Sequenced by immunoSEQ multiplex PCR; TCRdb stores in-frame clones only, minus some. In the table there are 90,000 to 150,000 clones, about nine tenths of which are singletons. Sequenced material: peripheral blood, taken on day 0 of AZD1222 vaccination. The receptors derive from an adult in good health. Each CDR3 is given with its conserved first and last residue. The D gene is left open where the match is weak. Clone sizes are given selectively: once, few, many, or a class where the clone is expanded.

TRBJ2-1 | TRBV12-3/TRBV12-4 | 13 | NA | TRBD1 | TGTGCCAGCAGGCGGGGACAGGGGCCCGAGCAGTTCTTC | CASRRGQGPEQFF
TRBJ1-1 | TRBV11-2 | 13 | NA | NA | TGTGCCAGCAGCTTAGAAGGGCGGTCGGCAACTTTCTTT | CASSLEGRSATFF
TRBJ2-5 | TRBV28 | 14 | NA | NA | TGTGCCAGCAGTCCCCCGGGCCCCCTTTGGGCCCAGTACTTC | CASSPPGPLWAQYF
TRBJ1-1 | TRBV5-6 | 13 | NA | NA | TGTGCCAGCAGCTTGTCCCATTTTTCTGAAGCTTTCTTT | CASSLSHFSEAFF
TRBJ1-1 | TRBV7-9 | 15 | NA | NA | TGTGCCAGCAGACCGAAACGACGTCTCGACACTGAAGCTTTCTTT | CASRPKRRLDTEAFF
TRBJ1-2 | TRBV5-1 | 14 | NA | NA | TGCGCCCCCGGGGGAGAGGGGGTGCCTATTGGCTACACCTTC | CAPGGEGVPIGYTF
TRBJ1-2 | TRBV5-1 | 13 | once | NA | TGCGCCAGCAGCTTGTCCGGGGCCTATGGCTACACCTTC | CASSLSGAYGYTF
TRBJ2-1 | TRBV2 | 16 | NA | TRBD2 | TGTGCCAGCAGTGAAGCGACTAGCGGGTTTTACAATGAGCAGTTCTTC | CASSEATSGFYNEQFF
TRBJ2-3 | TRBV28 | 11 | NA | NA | TGTGCCAGCACCTCCACAGATACGCAGTATTTT | CASTSTDTQYF
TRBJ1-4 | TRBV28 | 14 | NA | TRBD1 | TGTGCCAGCAGTCCCGGGACAGCTTTCGGGAAACTGTTTTTT | CASSPGTAFGKLFF
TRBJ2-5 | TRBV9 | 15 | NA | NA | TGTGCCAGCAGCCAGACTTTGGGTTTCCAAGAGACCCAGTACTTC | CASSQTLGFQETQYF
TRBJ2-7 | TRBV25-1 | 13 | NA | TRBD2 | TGTGCCAGCAGTGAAACTAGCGGTTACGAGCAGTACTTC | CASSETSGYEQYF
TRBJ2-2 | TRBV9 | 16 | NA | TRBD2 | TGTGCCAGCAGCGGTAGCGGGGGACGCAACACCGGGGAGCTGTTTTTT | CASSGSGGRNTGELFF
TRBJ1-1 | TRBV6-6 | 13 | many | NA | TGTGCCAGCAGAACTCACAGGGACGCTGAAGCTTTCTTT | CASRTHRDAEAFF
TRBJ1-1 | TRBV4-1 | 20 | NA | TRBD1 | TGCGCCAGCAGCCAAGATCGGGCCGGGACAGCCAACCTAGGGAACACTGAAGCTTTCTTT | CASSQDRAGTANLGNTEAFF
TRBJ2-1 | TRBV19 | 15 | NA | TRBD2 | TGTGCCAGTAGTTTGACTAGCGGCCACTACAATGAGCAGTTCTTC | CASSLTSGHYNEQFF
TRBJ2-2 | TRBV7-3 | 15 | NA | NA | TGTGCCAGCAGCAGGGGATTTCCGGACACCGGGGAGCTGTTTTTT | CASSRGFPDTGELFF
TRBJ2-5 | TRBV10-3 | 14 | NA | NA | TGTGCCATCAGTGACCCCCGGGGTCAAGAGACCCAGTACTTC | CAISDPRGQETQYF
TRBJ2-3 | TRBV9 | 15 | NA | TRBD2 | TGTGCCAGCAGCGTAGACGGGAGGGCCCCAGATACGCAGTATTTT | CASSVDGRAPDTQYF
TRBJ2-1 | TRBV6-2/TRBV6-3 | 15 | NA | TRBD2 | TGTGCCAGCAGTATTAGCGGGAGCTCCTACAATGAGCAGTTCTTC | CASSISGSSYNEQFF
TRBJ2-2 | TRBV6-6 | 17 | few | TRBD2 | TGTGCCAGCAGTCCATTAGCGGGGGGGATGAACACCGGGGAGCTGTTTTTT | CASSPLAGGMNTGELFF
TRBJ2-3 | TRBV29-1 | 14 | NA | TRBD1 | TGCAGCGTCGGGGACAGGGGACGCACAGATACGCAGTATTTT | CSVGDRGRTDTQYF
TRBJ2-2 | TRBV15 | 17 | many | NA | TGTGCCACCAGCAGAGAGTGGTCCCAACACCTCGACGGAGAGCTGTTTTTT | CATSREWSQHLDGELFF
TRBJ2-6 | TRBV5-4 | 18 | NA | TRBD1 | TGTGCCAGCAGATTCTCCCGGGACAGGGGGACTGGGGCCAACGTCCTGACTTTC | CASRFSRDRGTGANVLTF
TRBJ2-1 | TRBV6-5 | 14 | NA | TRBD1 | TGTGCCAGCAGCCAAGGACAGGGAAGGAATGAGCAGTTCTTC | CASSQGQGRNEQFF
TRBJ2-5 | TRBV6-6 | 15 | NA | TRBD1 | TGTGCCAGCAGTTGGAACAGGGGGGAAGGAGAGACCCAGTACTTC | CASSWNRGEGETQYF
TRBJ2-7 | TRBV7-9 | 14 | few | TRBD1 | TGTGCCAGCACCCGGACAGGCTACTCCTACGAGCAGTACTTC | CASTRTGYSYEQYF
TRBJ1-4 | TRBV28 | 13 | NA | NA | TGTGCCAGCAGTTTTGGGGGGGATGAAAAACTGTTTTTT | CASSFGGDEKLFF
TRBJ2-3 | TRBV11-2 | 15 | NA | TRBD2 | TGTGCCAGCAGCCTTTCTAGCGGGAGGTCAGATACGCAGTATTTT | CASSLSSGRSDTQYF
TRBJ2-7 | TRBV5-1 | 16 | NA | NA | TGCGCCAGCAGCTCGGTATCCTTGGGCCACTCCTACGAGCAGTACTTC | CASSSVSLGHSYEQYF
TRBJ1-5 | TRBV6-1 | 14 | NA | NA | TGTGCCAGCAGTGAGGGGCAGGTATTTCAGCCCCAGCATTTT | CASSEGQVFQPQHF